This T cell receptor beta chain was recovered during a study of CD8 T cells in Susac syndrome. Random hexamers primed reverse transcription of about 0.45 to 1 ug RNA. One entry per CDR3 protein results from TCRdb running MiXCR on the immunoSEQ multiplex PCR reads. The repertoire holds hundreds of thousands of distinct CDR3 sequences, with 85% to 95% as singletons. CDR3 length: 14 residues. Looked up from germline, CDR1 is WSHSY and CDR2 is SAAADI. V was clipped by 2 bases and J by 7 bases, with 15 bases between them. The sequenced sample consisted of CD4+ T cells from PBMCs. This TCR was recovered from a human donor with multiple sclerosis. V and J are TRBV10-2 and TRBJ2-7; D gene uncertain. The CDR3 coding sequence is TGCGCCAGCAGTGAGGCCGTTGGGGTAGGGGAGCAGTACTTC. It is translated as CASSEAVGVGEQYF.